Below, 21 T cell receptor beta chains from the same sample are listed, as sequenced in a study of blood T cell repertoires in COVID-19. Using immunoSEQ multiplex PCR, the repertoire was profiled, and TCRdb retains in-frame clones only, with some absent. Counted here are about 330,000 clones, around nine tenths occurring once; the ten biggest clones make up 5% to 6%. The material sequenced was PBMCs or T cells enriched from blood (not recorded which). The source of these receptors is a young man who had recovered from COVID-19.

The gene calls are TRBV18 and TRBJ2-5; D may be TRBD1 (5 bases). This CDR3 has 13 amino acids. Germline loops: CDR1 KGHSH, CDR2 LQKENI. Trimming removed 3 bases at V and 3 bases at J, with 8 bases between. CDR3 DNA sequence: TGTGCCAGCTCACCCAGGGCAGAAGAGACCCAGTACTTC. Protein sequence: CASSPRAEETQYF.

A single count supports this clone. J is TRBJ2-2 and V is TRBV7-2; TRBD2 might be the D (5 bases). Looked up from germline, CDR1 is SGHTA and CDR2 is FQGNSA. V was shortened by 2 bases and J by 0 bases, with 10 bases between the two germline ends. The CDR3 contains 16 residues. CDR3 region: CASSLTTLANTGELFF. The CDR3 DNA sequence: TGTGCCAGCAGCTTAACCACACTAGCGAACACCGGGGAGCTGTTTTTT.

This clone was counted at least ten times. The J gene is TRBJ1-2, the V gene TRBV2; TRBD1 is a possible D gene (6 bases). There are 13 residues in the CDR3. CDR1 and CDR2 (germline): SNHLY, FYNNEI. With 6 bases removed from V and 4 bases from J, the gap between germline ends came to 12 bases. The CDR3 spells CASSGGAGYGYTF. For the CDR3, the DNA is TGTGCCAGCAGCGGGGGGGCGGGCTATGGCTACACCTTC. Full variable domain (rest looked up from reference TRBV2 and TRBJ1-2): EPEVTQTPSHQVTQMGQEVILRCVPISNHLYFYWYRQILGQKVEFLVSFYNNEISEKSEIFDDQFSVERPDGSNFTLKIRSTKLEDSAMYFCASSGGAGYGYTFGSGTRLTVV.

V and J are TRBV5-1 and TRBJ1-6, with TRBD1 matching 7 bases. The CDR3 covers 14 residues. V lost 0 bases, J lost 9 bases, and 3 bases stayed unmatched. Germline V gene data show CDR1 as SGHRS and CDR2 as YFSETQ. CDR3 residues: CASSLGDSPSPLHF. CDR3 in DNA: TGCGCCAGCAGCTTGGGGGACAGTCCTTCACCCCTCCACTTT.

The J gene is TRBJ1-2, the V gene TRBV12-3 or TRBV12-4; 8 bases map to TRBD1. V shed 7 bases, J shed 5 bases, and the junction held 6 bases outside the gene matches. The CDR3 extends over 13 amino acids. The CDR3 sequence is CASTPGQVYGYTF. CDR3 DNA: TGTGCCAGCACCCCGGGACAGGTTTATGGCTACACCTTC.

The V and J genes are TRBV30 and TRBJ1-5, with 7 bases fitting TRBD1. In germline, CDR1 is GTSNPN, CDR2 SVGIG (reference sequence). J was trimmed by 4 bases and V by 5 bases; bases with no gene match: 5. This CDR3 region has 13 residues. CDR3 amino acids: CAWGGQANQPQHF. The CDR3 DNA reads TGTGCCTGGGGTGGACAGGCTAATCAGCCCCAGCATTTT.

The rearrangement links TRBV7-2 to TRBJ1-6; no reliable D call. Germline V lookup: CDR1 SGHTA, CDR2 FQGNSA. Trimming shortened V by 1 base and J by 7 bases, and 5 bases separated the two germline ends. The CDR3 has 13 amino acids. CDR3 in amino acids: CASSLERNSPLHF. DNA for the CDR3: TGTGCCAGCAGCTTAGAGAGAAATTCACCCCTCCACTTT.

The chain couples TRBV2 to TRBJ1-5; 8 bases fit TRBD1. This CDR3 has 14 residues. The V gene end was trimmed by 5 bases and the J gene end by 9 bases; junction bases not matched to a gene: 9. Germline lookup yields CDR1 SNHLY and CDR2 FYNNEI. CDR3: CASSSGTGSGPQHF. In nucleotides, the CDR3 is TGTGCCAGCAGTTCCGGGACAGGCTCCGGGCCCCAGCATTTT.

J is TRBJ2-7 and V is TRBV7-9; maybe TRBD2 (6 bases). Trimming left V 5 bases short and J 5 bases short, with 16 bases between. Germline V CDR1 and CDR2: SEHNR, FQNEAQ (reference sequence). The CDR3 has 14 amino acids. The CDR3 DNA reads TGTGCCAGCAGCCCGCGGGACCGGCGGGACGAGCAGTACTTC. Translation gives CASSPRDRRDEQYF.

In DNA form, the CDR3 reads TGTGCCAGCAGTCACGGGGAGGGGGTGGGTTCACCCCTCCACTTT. Its protein is CASSHGEGVGSPLHF. The J gene is TRBJ1-6, the V gene TRBV6-5; D is possibly TRBD1 (6 bases). Trimming removed 5 bases at V and 9 bases at J, with 17 bases between. CDR1 and CDR2 from the germline V gene are MNHEY and SVGAGI. This CDR3 has 15 amino acids.

This chain connects TRBV2 to TRBJ1-2; D is perhaps TRBD1 (5 bases). Trimming pared 7 bases from V and 2 bases from J, leaving 17 bases between. CDR3 size: 15 residues. Germline V gene lookup returns CDR1 SNHLY and CDR2 FYNNEI. The CDR3 DNA follows: TGTGCCAGCACTCCCGCGGGGGGAGGCAACTATGGCTACACCTTC. Amino acid sequence: CASTPAGGGNYGYTF.

V and J are TRBV27 and TRBJ1-1, with D possibly TRBD1 on 5 matching bases. Deletions cut 3 bases from V and 4 bases from J, with 12 bases between. Per germline, CDR1 MNHEY and CDR2 SMNVEV (reference sequence). CDR3 size: 14 residues. CDR3 sequence reads: CASSLSRGGTEAFF. CDR3 nucleotides: TGTGCCAGCAGTTTGTCACGGGGGGGCACTGAAGCTTTCTTT.

This clone was seen once. This chain joins TRBV4-1 and TRBJ2-7; 7 bases are a match to TRBD1. This CDR3 has 14 amino acids. CDR1 is MGHRA and CDR2 is YSYEKL in the germline V gene. Trimming at V came to 3 bases and at J to 4 bases, leaving 6 bases not matched to a gene. CDR3 protein: CASSQNRGSYEQYF. CDR3 sequence (DNA): TGCGCCAGCAGCCAGAACAGGGGTTCATACGAGCAGTACTTC.

V usage is TRBV30 and J usage is TRBJ1-6; the D is unclear. V dropped 0 bases and J dropped 1 base, with 7 bases sitting between them. The CDR3 runs to 15 residues. The V gene's germline CDR1 is GTSNPN and CDR2 SVGIG (reference sequence). The CDR3 here is CAWSVGGSYNSPLHF. The CDR3 region has the DNA TGTGCCTGGAGTGTTGGAGGTTCCTATAATTCACCCCTCCACTTT.

The V and J genes are TRBV6-5 and TRBJ1-4; D gene uncertain. V dropped 0 bases and J dropped 7 bases, with 9 bases sitting between them. Germline assignment: CDR1 MNHEY and CDR2 SVGAGI. The CDR3 has 14 amino acids. CDR3 residues: CASSYSTEGEKLFF. In DNA, the CDR3 is TGTGCCAGCAGTTACTCAACCGAGGGTGAAAAACTGTTTTTT.

The CDR3 region is CASSLDRGRDYGYTF. CDR3 nucleotides: TGTGCCAGCAGTTTGGATAGGGGGCGCGACTATGGCTACACCTTC. The genes are TRBV28 and TRBJ1-2; 7 nucleotides align to TRBD1. The length of the CDR3 is 15 residues. Germline values: CDR1 MDHEN, CDR2 SYDVKM. The V segment lost 3 bases and the J segment 3 bases; nucleotides outside the gene matches: 7.

The chain couples TRBV30 to TRBJ2-7; D might be TRBD1 (6 bases). Germline CDR1 GTSNPN, CDR2 SVGIG (reference sequence). The CDR3 contains 14 residues. V lost 2 bases to trimming and J lost 6 bases, with 17 bases between them. Here the CDR3 reads CAWSPHQTGSEQYF. Here the CDR3 DNA reads TGTGCCTGGAGTCCACACCAAACAGGGAGCGAGCAGTACTTC. Based on the CDR3 plus reference TRBV30 and TRBJ2-7, the full variable domain is SQTIHQWPATLVQPVGSPLSLECTVEGTSNPNLYWYRQAAGRGLQLLFYSVGIGQISSEVPQNLSASRPQDRQFILSSKKLLLSDSGFYLCAWSPHQTGSEQYFGPGTRLTVT.

CDR3 residues: CASKLRTFSSYNSPLHF. The CDR3, as DNA: TGTGCCAGTAAATTACGGACTTTCAGCTCGTATAATTCACCCCTCCACTTT. V usage is TRBV19 and J usage is TRBJ1-6; D unclear. The V end was cut by 7 bases, the J end by 4 bases, with 20 bases between. The CDR3 covers 17 residues. Germline CDR1 and CDR2: LNHDA and SQIVND (reference sequence). Together with reference TRBV19 and TRBJ1-6, the CDR3 gives the full variable domain: DGGITQSPKYLFRKEGQNVTLSCEQNLNHDAMYWYRQDPGQGLRLIYYSQIVNDFQKGDIAEGYSVSREKKESFPLTVTSAQKNPTAFYLCASKLRTFSSYNSPLHFGNGTRLTVT.

CDR3 region: CASSPAGGPGETQYF. The CDR3 DNA follows: TGTGCCAGCAGCCCAGCGGGGGGGCCGGGTGAGACCCAGTACTTC. The chain recombines TRBV11-3 with TRBJ2-5; 10 bases line up with TRBD2. CDR1 and CDR2 from the germline V gene are SGHNT and YENEEA. The length of the CDR3 is 15 residues. V shed 5 bases and J 5 bases; nucleotides not matched to a gene: 8.

The rearrangement joins TRBV7-3 to TRBJ2-2; D is possibly TRBD1 (5 bases). Germline lookup yields CDR1 SGHTA and CDR2 FQGTGA. This CDR3 has 15 amino acids. The V end lost 5 bases, the J end lost 1 base, and 11 bases lay between the germline ends. CDR3 DNA sequence: TGTGCCAGCAGCACAAAAGGACAGAACACCGGGGAGCTGTTTTTT. Its translation: CASSTKGQNTGELFF.

J is TRBJ2-1 and V is TRBV27, with D possibly matching TRBD1 (5 bases). Germline CDR1 is MNHEY and CDR2 is SMNVEV (reference sequence). CDR3 length: 13 residues. V lost 3 bases to trimming and J lost 5 bases, with 8 bases between them. Here the CDR3 DNA reads TGTGCCAGCAGTTTTTCAGGGAACAATGAGCAGTTCTTC. Protein: CASSFSGNNEQFF.